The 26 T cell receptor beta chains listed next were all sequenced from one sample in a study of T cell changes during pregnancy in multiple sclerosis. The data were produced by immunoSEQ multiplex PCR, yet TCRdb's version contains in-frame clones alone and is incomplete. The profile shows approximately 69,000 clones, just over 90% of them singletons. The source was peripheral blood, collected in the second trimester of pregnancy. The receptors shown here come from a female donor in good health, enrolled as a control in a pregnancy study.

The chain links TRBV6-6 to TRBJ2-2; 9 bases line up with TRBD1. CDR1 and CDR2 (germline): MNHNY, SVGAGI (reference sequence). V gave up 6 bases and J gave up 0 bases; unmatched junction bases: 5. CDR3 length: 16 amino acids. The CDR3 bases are TGTGCCAGCAGCCCACAGGGGGCCGCGAACACCGGGGAGCTGTTTTTT. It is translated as CASSPQGAANTGELFF.

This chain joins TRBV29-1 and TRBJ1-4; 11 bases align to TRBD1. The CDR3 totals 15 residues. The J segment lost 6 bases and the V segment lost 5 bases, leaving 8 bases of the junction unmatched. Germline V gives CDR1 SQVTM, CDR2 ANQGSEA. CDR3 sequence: CSVRGQGVFDEKLFF. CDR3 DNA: TGCAGCGTTCGGGGACAGGGGGTTTTTGATGAAAAACTGTTTTTT.

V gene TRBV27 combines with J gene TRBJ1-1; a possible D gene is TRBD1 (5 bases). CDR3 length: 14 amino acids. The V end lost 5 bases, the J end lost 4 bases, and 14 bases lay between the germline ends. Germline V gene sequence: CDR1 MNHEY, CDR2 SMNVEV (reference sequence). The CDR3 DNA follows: TGTGCCAGCAGTCTCAGGGTATCAACCACTGAAGCTTTCTTT. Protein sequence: CASSLRVSTTEAFF.

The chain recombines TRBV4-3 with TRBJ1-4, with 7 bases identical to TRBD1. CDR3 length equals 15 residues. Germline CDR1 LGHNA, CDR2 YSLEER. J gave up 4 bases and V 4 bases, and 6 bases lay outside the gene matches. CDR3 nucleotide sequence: TGCGCCAGCAGCCTCCGACAGGGTATTAATGAAAAACTGTTTTTT. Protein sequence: CASSLRQGINEKLFF.

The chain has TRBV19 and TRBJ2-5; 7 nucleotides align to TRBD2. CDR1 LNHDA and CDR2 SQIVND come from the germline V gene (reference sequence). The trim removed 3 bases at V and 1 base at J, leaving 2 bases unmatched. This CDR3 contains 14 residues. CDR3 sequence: CASSISSGQETQYF. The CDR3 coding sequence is TGTGCCAGTAGTATCTCTAGCGGCCAAGAGACCCAGTACTTC.

The CDR3 DNA follows: TGCAGCGTCTGGGACAGGGCGGGCACTGAAGCTTTCTTT. It translates to CSVWDRAGTEAFF. This rearrangement joins TRBV29-1 to TRBJ1-1; 9 bases fit TRBD1. The germline gives CDR1 SQVTM, CDR2 ANQGSEA. The CDR3 contains 13 residues. Trimming cost V 6 bases and J 4 bases; bases outside gene matches: 6.

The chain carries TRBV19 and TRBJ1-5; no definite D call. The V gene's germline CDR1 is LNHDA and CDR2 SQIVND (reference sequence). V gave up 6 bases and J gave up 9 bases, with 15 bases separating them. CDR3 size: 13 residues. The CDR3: CASRVRGVGPQHF. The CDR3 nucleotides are TGTGCCAGTAGGGTCCGGGGAGTCGGGCCCCAGCATTTT. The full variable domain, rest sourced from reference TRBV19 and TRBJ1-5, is DGGITQSPKYLFRKEGQNVTLSCEQNLNHDAMYWYRQDPGQGLRLIYYSQIVNDFQKGDIAEGYSVSREKKESFPLTVTSAQKNPTAFYLCASRVRGVGPQHFGDGTRLSIL.

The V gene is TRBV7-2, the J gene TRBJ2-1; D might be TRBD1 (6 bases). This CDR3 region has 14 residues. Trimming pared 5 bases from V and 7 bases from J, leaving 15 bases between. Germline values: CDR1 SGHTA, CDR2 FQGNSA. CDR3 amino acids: CASSQNRVWNEQFF. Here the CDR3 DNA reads TGTGCCAGCAGCCAAAACAGGGTCTGGAATGAGCAGTTCTTC.

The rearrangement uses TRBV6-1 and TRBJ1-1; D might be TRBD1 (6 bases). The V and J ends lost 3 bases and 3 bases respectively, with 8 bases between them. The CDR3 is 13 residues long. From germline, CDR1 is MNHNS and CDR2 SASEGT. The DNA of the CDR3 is TGTGCCAGCAGTGAGCGACAGGACACTGAAGCTTTCTTT. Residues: CASSERQDTEAFF.

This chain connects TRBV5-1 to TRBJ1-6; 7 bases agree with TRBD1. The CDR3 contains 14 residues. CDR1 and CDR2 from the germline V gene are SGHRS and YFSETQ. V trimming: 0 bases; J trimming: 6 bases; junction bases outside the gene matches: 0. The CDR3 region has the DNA TGCGCCAGCAGCTTGGACAGGGGTAATTCACCCCTCCACTTT. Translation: CASSLDRGNSPLHF.

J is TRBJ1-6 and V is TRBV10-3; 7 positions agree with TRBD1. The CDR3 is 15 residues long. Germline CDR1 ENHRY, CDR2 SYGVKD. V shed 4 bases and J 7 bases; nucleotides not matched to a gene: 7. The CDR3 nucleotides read TGTGCCATCAGTGTTCCGGACAGGTTAAATTCACCCCTCCACTTT. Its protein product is CAISVPDRLNSPLHF.

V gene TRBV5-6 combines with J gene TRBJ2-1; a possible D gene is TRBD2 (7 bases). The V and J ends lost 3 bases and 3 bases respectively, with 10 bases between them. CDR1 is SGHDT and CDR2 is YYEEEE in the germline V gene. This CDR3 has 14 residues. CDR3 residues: CASSWGGLYNEQFF. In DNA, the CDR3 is TGTGCCAGCAGCTGGGGGGGGCTCTACAATGAGCAGTTCTTC.

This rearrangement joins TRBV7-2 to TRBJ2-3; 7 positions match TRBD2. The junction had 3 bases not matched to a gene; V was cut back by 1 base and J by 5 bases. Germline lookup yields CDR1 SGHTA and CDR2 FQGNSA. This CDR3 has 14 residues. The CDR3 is CASSLDPGGDTQYF. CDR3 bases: TGTGCCAGCAGCTTAGATCCGGGGGGAGATACGCAGTATTTT.

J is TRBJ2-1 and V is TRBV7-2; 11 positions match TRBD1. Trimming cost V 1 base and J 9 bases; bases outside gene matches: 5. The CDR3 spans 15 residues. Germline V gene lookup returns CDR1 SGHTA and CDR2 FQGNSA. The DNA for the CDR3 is TGTGCCAGCAGCTTAGGGGGGACAGGGGGACGTGAGCAGTTCTTC. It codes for CASSLGGTGGREQFF.

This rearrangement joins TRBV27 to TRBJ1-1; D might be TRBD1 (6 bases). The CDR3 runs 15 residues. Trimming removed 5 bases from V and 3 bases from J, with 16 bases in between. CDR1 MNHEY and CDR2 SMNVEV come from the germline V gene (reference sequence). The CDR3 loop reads CASSALPWTDTEAFF. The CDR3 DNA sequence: TGTGCCAGCAGTGCATTACCATGGACAGACACTGAAGCTTTCTTT.

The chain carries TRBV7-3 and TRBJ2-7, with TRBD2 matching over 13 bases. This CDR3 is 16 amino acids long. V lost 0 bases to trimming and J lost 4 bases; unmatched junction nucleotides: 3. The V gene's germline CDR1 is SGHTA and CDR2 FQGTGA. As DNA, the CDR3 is TGTGCCAGCAGCTTAACTCCGGGACTAGCGGGATACGAGCAGTACTTC. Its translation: CASSLTPGLAGYEQYF.

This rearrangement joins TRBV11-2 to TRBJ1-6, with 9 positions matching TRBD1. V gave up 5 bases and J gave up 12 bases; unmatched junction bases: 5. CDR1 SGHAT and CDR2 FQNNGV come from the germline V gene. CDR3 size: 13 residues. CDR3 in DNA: TGTGCCAGCAGCGGGGGACAGGGCCTACCCCTCCACTTT. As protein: CASSGGQGLPLHF.

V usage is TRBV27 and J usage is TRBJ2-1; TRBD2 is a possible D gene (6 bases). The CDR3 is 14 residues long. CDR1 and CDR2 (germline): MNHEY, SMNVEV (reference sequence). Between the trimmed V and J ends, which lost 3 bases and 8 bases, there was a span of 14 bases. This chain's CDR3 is CASSLRGLGYEQFF. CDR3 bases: TGTGCCAGCAGTTTGCGGGGCCTTGGGTATGAGCAGTTCTTC.

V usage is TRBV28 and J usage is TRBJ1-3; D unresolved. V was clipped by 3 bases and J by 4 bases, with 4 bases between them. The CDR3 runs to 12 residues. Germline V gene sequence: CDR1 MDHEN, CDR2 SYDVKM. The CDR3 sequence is CASSFSGNTIYF. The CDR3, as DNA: TGTGCCAGCAGTTTTTCGGGAAACACCATATATTTT.

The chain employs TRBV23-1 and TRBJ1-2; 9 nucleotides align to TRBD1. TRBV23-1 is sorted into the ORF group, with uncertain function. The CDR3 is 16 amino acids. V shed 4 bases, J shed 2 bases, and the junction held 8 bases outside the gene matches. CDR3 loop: CASSRRTGGGNYGYTF. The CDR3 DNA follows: TGCGCCAGCAGTCGACGAACAGGGGGCGGCAACTATGGCTACACCTTC.

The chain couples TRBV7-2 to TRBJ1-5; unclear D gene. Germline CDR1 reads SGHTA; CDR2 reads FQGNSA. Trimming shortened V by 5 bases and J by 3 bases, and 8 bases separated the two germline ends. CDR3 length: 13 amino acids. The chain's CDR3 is CASSREFNQPQHF. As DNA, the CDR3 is TGTGCCAGCAGCCGGGAGTTCAATCAGCCCCAGCATTTT.

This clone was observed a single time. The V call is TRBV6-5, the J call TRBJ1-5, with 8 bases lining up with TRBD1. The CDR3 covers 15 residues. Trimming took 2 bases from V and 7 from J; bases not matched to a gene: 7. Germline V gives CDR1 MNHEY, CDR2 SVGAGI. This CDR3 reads CASSYAGTGEQPQHF. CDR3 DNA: TGTGCCAGCAGTTACGCCGGGACAGGAGAACAGCCCCAGCATTTT.

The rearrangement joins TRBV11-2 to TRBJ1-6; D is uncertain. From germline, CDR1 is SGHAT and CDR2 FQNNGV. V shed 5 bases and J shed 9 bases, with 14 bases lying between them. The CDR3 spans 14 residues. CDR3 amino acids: CASSPPGGISPLHF. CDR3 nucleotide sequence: TGTGCCAGCAGCCCACCCGGCGGGATTTCACCCCTCCACTTT.

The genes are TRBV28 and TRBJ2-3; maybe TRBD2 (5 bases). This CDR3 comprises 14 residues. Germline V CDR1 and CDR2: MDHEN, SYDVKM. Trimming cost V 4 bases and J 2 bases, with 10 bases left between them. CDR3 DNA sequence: TGTGCCAGCAGTTGGACTTTCCCCACAGATACGCAGTATTTT. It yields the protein CASSWTFPTDTQYF.

The CDR3 spells CASSETSVQPQHF. The CDR3, as DNA: TGTGCCAGCTCGGAGACGTCTGTTCAGCCCCAGCATTTT. V is TRBV18 and J is TRBJ1-5; D is ambiguous. Germline CDR1 and CDR2: KGHSH and LQKENI. Trimming stripped 6 bases from V and 6 bases from J, with 12 bases between. CDR3 size: 13 residues.

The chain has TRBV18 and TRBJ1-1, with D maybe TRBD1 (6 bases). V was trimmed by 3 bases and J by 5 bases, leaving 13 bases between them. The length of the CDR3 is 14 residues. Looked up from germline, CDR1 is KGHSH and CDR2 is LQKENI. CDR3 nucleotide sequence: TGTGCCAGCTCACCCTCGGGGGGGCAAACTGAAGCTTTCTTT. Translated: CASSPSGGQTEAFF. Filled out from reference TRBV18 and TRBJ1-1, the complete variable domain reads NAGVMQNPRHLVRRRGQEARLRCSPMKGHSHVYWYRQLPEEGLKFMVYLQKENIIDESGMPKERFSAEFPKEGPSILRIQQVVRGDSAAYFCASSPSGGQTEAFFGQGTRLTVV.